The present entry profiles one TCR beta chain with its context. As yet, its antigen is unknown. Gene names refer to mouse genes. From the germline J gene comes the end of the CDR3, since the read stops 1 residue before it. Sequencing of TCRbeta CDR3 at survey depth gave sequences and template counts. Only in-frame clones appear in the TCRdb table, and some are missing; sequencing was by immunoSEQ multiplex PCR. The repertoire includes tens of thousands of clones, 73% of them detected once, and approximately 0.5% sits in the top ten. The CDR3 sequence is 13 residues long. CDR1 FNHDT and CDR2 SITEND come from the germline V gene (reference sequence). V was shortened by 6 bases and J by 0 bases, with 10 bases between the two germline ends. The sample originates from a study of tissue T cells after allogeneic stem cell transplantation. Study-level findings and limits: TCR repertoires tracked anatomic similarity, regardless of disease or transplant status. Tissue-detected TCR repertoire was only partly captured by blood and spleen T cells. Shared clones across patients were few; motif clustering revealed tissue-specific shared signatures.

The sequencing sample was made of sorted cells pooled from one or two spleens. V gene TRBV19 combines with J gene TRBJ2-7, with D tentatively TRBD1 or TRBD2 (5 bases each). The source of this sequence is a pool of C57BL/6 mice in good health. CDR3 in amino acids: CASKSGTSYEQYF. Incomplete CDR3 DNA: TGTGCCAGCAAGTCCGGGACCTCCTATGAACAGTAC.